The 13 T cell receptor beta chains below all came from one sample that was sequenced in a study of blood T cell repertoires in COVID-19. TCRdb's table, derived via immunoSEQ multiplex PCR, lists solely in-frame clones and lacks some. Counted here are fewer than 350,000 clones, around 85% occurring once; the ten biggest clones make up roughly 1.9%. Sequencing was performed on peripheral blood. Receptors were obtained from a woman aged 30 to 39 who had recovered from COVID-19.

CDR3 bases: TGCGCCAGCAGGGCCCGGACAGACGAGCAGTACTTC. As protein: CASRARTDEQYF. The V gene is TRBV5-1, the J gene TRBJ2-7; tentative D call: TRBD1 (6 bases). Trimming cost V 5 bases and J 5 bases, with 11 bases left between them. Germline CDR1 reads SGHRS; CDR2 reads YFSETQ. This CDR3 has 12 residues.

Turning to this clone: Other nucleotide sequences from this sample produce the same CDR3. This CDR3 is CASSVGQGYGYTF. For the CDR3, the DNA is TGTGCCAGCAGCGTCGGACAGGGCTATGGCTACACCTTC. This chain joins TRBV7-2 and TRBJ1-2, with 8 bases matching TRBD1. Trimming removed 5 bases from V and 4 bases from J; junction bases left unmatched: 3. The CDR3 contains 13 residues. Germline assignment: CDR1 SGHTA and CDR2 FQGNSA.

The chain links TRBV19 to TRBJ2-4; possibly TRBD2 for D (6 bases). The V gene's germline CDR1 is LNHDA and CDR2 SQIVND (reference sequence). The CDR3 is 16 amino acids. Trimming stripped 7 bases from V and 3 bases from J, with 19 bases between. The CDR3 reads CASTLGGALGKNIQYF. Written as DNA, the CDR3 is TGTGCCAGTACCTTGGGGGGTGCCCTTGGCAAAAACATTCAGTACTTC.

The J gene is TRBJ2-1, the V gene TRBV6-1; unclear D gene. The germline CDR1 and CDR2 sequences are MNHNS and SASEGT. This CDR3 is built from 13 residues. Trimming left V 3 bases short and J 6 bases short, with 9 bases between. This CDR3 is CASSELVGNEQFF. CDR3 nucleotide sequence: TGTGCCAGCAGTGAGTTAGTCGGCAATGAGCAGTTCTTC.

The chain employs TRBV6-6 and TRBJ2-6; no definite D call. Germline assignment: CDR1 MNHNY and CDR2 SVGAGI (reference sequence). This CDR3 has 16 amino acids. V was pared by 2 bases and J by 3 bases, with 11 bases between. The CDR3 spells CASSYDPHRGANVLTF. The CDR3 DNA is TGTGCCAGCAGTTACGATCCACACCGTGGGGCCAACGTCCTGACTTTC.

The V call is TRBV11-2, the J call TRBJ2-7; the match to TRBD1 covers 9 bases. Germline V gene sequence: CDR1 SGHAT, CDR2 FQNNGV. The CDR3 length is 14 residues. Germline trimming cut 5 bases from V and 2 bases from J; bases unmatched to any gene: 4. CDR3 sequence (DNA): TGTGCCAGCAGCCCGACAGGGGGTACCTACGAGCAGTACTTC. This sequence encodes CASSPTGGTYEQYF.

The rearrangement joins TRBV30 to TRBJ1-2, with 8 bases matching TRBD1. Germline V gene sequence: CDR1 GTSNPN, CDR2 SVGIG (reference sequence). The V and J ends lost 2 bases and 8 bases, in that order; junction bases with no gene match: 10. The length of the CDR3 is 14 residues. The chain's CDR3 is CAWSTTGGAYGYTF. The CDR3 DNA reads TGTGCCTGGAGTACCACAGGGGGTGCTTACGGCTACACCTTC.

For the CDR3, the DNA is TGTGCCAGTAGTATAGTAAGGGAATGGGCCGCGGGGACTGAAGCTTTCTTT. Translation: CASSIVREWAAGTEAFF. The chain uses TRBV19 and TRBJ1-1; D is unresolved. CDR1 is LNHDA, CDR2 SQIVND, per germline (reference sequence). The CDR3 is made up of 17 amino acids. V lost 1 base to trimming and J lost 5 bases, with 20 bases between them. Based on the CDR3 plus reference TRBV19 and TRBJ1-1, the full variable domain is DGGITQSPKYLFRKEGQNVTLSCEQNLNHDAMYWYRQDPGQGLRLIYYSQIVNDFQKGDIAEGYSVSREKKESFPLTVTSAQKNPTAFYLCASSIVREWAAGTEAFFGQGTRLTVV.

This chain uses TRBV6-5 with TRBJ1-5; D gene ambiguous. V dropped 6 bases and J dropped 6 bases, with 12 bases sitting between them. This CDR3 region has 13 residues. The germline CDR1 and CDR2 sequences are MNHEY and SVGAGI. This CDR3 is CASRALGPQPQHF. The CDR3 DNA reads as TGTGCCAGCAGGGCGCTGGGCCCTCAGCCCCAGCATTTT.

The CDR3 loop reads CASSSGATNEKLFF. CDR3 bases: TGTGCCAGCAGCTCCGGGGCAACTAATGAAAAACTGTTTTTT. The chain carries TRBV11-2 and TRBJ1-4; D remains unclear. This CDR3 is built from 14 residues. Trimming took off 4 bases at V and 0 bases at J, with 6 bases between the two ends. CDR1 is SGHAT, CDR2 FQNNGV, per germline.

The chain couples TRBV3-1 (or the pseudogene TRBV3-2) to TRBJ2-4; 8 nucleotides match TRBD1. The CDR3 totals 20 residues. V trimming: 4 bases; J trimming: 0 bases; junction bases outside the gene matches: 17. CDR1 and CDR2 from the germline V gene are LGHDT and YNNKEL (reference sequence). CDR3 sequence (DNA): TGTGCCAGCAGCCGAGGACCCACCGGGACAGGAGCCTCAGCCAAAAACATTCAGTACTTC. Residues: CASSRGPTGTGASAKNIQYF.

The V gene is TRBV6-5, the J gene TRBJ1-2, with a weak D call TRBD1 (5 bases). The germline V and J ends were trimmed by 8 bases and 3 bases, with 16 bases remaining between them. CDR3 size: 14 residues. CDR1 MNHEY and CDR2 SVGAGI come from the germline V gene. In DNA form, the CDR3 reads TGTGCCAGCCGGCGGGGGAAGGCGGACTATGGCTACACCTTC. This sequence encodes CASRRGKADYGYTF.

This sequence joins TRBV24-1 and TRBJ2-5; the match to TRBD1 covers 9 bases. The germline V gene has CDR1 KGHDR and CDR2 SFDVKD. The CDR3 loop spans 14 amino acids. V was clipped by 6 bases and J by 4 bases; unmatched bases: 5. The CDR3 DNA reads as TGTGCCACCAGTACACAGGGGGCGGCAGAGACCCAGTACTTC. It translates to CATSTQGAAETQYF.